The clone carrying this TCR beta chain has ten or more counts. This specimen belongs to a study of Graves' ophthalmopathy and Graves' hyperthyroidism. CDR3 length equals 15 residues. V lost 5 bases, J lost 1 base, and 14 bases lay in between. The sequenced template was RNA, covering the TCR beta CDR3 region. Following a first-round RT-PCR that used HTBI primers, a second-round multiplex PCR was carried out. TCRdb passed the multiplex PCR reads through MiXCR, listing each CDR3 protein once. The sample carries around 40,000 distinct CDR3 sequences, approximately 52% recorded once. Sequencing was performed on peripheral blood. This TCR derives from an adult man with Graves' ophthalmopathy. The chain has TRBV12-3 or TRBV12-4 and TRBJ1-1; D may be TRBD1 (5 bases). CDR3 amino acids: CASSDTGVGNTEAFF. Here the CDR3 DNA reads TGTGCCAGCAGTGACACAGGTGTTGGGAACACTGAAGCTTTCTTT.